The sequence of this T cell receptor (beta chain) was determined in a study of T cell repertoires in cytomegalovirus infection. Study context: An indication of both CMV infection and matching HLA type came from public TCR beta signatures.

This clonotype appeared a few times. Its antigen is unidentified. CDR1 and CDR2 (germline): SGHAT, FQNNGV. CDR3 length: 16 amino acids. With V trimmed by 5 bases and J by 2 bases, 9 bases remained unmatched. MiXCR, applied by TCRdb to the reads, yields one record per CDR3 protein. The table has about 530,000 distinct CDR3 sequences, approximately 25% seen once. Broader study findings: The response measured ex vivo was dominated by TCR beta clonotypes (HLA-C-restricted and CMV-specific). Cumulative public TCR beta family frequency identified carriers of CMV plus the relevant HLA.

Sequencing input: PBMCs. This TCR was sampled from a human donor in good health (CMV status not recorded). Some clones in this sample may be carry-over from other donors' samples. The chain recombines TRBV11-2 with TRBJ2-3, with TRBD2 matching 8 bases. The CDR3 is CASSPVGGRNTDTQYF. CDR3 DNA: TGTGCCAGCAGCCCCGTGGGCGGGAGGAACACAGATACGCAGTATTTT.